The rows below give T cell receptor beta chains drawn from one sample of a study of T cells after yellow fever vaccination. TCRdb re-analysed the 5' RACE reads in MiXCR, keeping a single row per CDR3 protein. Found here are about 220,000 distinct CDR3 sequences, 6.7% of them singletons; the top ten hold roughly 1%. Sequencing used CD4+ T cells sorted from PBMCs, obtained on the day of the yellow fever booster vaccination. The receptor source for this set is a man in his thirties or forties who received the YFV17D yellow fever vaccine. The CDR3 runs from the conserved cysteine through the conserved F or W. D genes are given only for firm matches. Some rows mark clone size as missing; the rest say once, few, many or name a class of expanded clone.

j_call d_call v_call clone_size cdr3_aa cdr3_nt
TRBJ2-1 . TRBV21-1 few CASSKMGLTYNEQFF TGTGCCAGCAGCAAGATGGGGCTTACTTACAATGAGCAGTTCTTC
TRBJ2-5 . TRBV6-1 many CASSEVGAGHVRETQYF TGTGCCAGCAGTGAGGTCGGGGCGGGACACGTAAGGGAGACCCAGTACTTC
TRBJ2-1 TRBD2 TRBV19 . CASSRGLADSYNEQFF TGTGCCAGTAGCCGCGGACTAGCTGACTCCTACAATGAGCAGTTCTTC
TRBJ2-1 TRBD2 TRBV12-3/TRBV12-4 many CASSFFLAGLYEQFF TGTGCCAGCAGTTTCTTTCTAGCGGGACTCTATGAGCAGTTCTTC
TRBJ2-1 TRBD2 TRBV19 many CASIGGSPNEQFF TGTGCCAGTATTGGCGGGAGCCCCAATGAGCAGTTCTTC
TRBJ2-1 . TRBV30 many CAWSVTRAKQFF TGTGCCTGGAGTGTTACTAGGGCTAAGCAGTTCTTC
TRBJ2-2 . TRBV29-1 . CSVGGSSDTGELFF TGCAGCGTTGGAGGGTCCAGTGACACCGGGGAGCTGTTTTTT
TRBJ2-1 TRBD2 TRBV20-1 . CSARSGGRAVEQFF TGCAGTGCTAGGAGTGGCGGGAGGGCCGTTGAGCAGTTCTTC
TRBJ2-1 TRBD2 TRBV6-1 few CASIWVSTSGSFYNEQFF TGTGCCAGCATATGGGTATCGACTAGCGGGAGTTTTTACAATGAGCAGTTCTTC
TRBJ2-5 . TRBV6-2/TRBV6-3 many CASSSQGSAQEETQYF TGTGCCAGCAGTTCTCAGGGAAGTGCGCAGGAAGAGACCCAGTACTTC
TRBJ1-2 . TRBV7-2 few CASSSSAGGYGYTF TGTGCCAGCAGCTCGAGCGCGGGGGGGTATGGCTACACCTTC
TRBJ2-2 . TRBV2 . CASTRNTGELFF TGTGCCAGCACCCGAAACACCGGGGAGCTGTTTTTT
TRBJ2-7 . TRBV20-1 many CSARVPRGRYEQYF TGCAGTGCTAGAGTCCCCCGGGGCCGCTACGAGCAGTACTTC
TRBJ2-7 . TRBV11-1 many CASSLEPSGEQYF TGTGCCAGCAGTCTTGAACCATCAGGCGAGCAGTACTTC
TRBJ2-2 . TRBV5-4 few CASSPGTPNTGELFF TGTGCCAGCAGCCCCGGGACGCCGAACACCGGGGAGCTGTTTTTT
TRBJ2-1 TRBD1 TRBV7-7 many CASSKDRGKNEQFF TGTGCTAGCAGCAAGGACAGGGGTAAAAATGAGCAGTTCTTC
TRBJ2-2 TRBD1 TRBV18 . CASSGTDINTGELFF TGTGCCAGCTCAGGGACAGATATTAACACCGGGGAGCTGTTTTTT
TRBJ2-4 . TRBV20-1 many CSPLGLAKNIQYF TGCAGTCCATTAGGGTTAGCCAAAAACATTCAGTACTTC
TRBJ2-7 TRBD2 TRBV7-2 few CASSPRAGGVYEQYF TGTGCCAGCAGCCCCCGAGCGGGGGGTGTCTACGAGCAGTACTTC
TRBJ2-5 TRBD1 TRBV10-3 few CAISESGTGTQETQYF TGTGCCATCAGTGAGTCCGGGACAGGGACACAAGAGACCCAGTACTTC
TRBJ2-3 . TRBV27 many CASSPTPAVWEDTQYF TGTGCCAGCAGTCCGACCCCAGCAGTGTGGGAGGATACGCAGTATTTT
TRBJ2-1 TRBD2 TRBV19 few CASSQTGLAGTNEQFF TGTGCCAGTAGCCAGACGGGACTAGCGGGCACCAATGAGCAGTTCTTC
TRBJ1-2 . TRBV28 few CASSRRDNYGYTF TGTGCCAGCAGTCGCCGGGACAACTATGGCTACACCTTC
TRBJ2-7 . TRBV18 few CASSPSPASLGSYEQYF TGTGCCAGCTCCCCATCTCCAGCCTCCCTCGGATCCTACGAGCAGTACTTC
TRBJ2-5 TRBD2 TRBV9 few CASSKLAGFQETQYF TGTGCCAGCAGTAAACTAGCGGGCTTCCAAGAGACCCAGTACTTC
TRBJ2-2 TRBD1 TRBV28 many CASISGQGYTGELFF TGTGCCAGCATCTCGGGACAGGGGTACACCGGGGAGCTGTTTTTT
TRBJ2-4 . TRBV12-3/TRBV12-4 many CASSFTGTVQNIQYF TGTGCCAGCAGTTTTACGGGTACAGTGCAAAACATTCAGTACTTC
TRBJ2-7 TRBD2 TRBV7-2 many CASSSSSGRGYEQYF TGTGCCAGCAGCTCTTCTAGCGGGAGGGGCTACGAGCAGTACTTC
TRBJ2-1 TRBD2 TRBV5-6 few CASSLGLADHEQFF TGTGCCAGCAGCTTGGGGCTAGCGGACCATGAGCAGTTCTTC
TRBJ2-1 . TRBV5-4 few CASSREIFANEQFF TGTGCCAGCAGTAGGGAGATCTTTGCCAATGAGCAGTTCTTC
TRBJ1-1 . TRBV6-1 few CASSGWGGPSNTEAFF TGTGCCAGCAGTGGCTGGGGGGGGCCATCGAACACTGAAGCTTTCTTT
TRBJ2-5 . TRBV7-6 many CASSLDWKTQYF TGTGCCAGCAGCTTAGATTGGAAGACCCAGTACTTC
TRBJ2-7 . TRBV7-9 many CASSLAFGEQYF TGTGCCAGCAGCTTAGCGTTTGGCGAGCAGTACTTC
TRBJ2-3 TRBD2 TRBV20-1 many CSATIAGARDTQYF TGCAGTGCTACCATAGCGGGGGCTAGGGATACGCAGTATTTT
TRBJ2-7 . TRBV20-1 many CSGMTSYEQYF TGCAGTGGTATGACCTCCTACGAGCAGTACTTC
TRBJ2-5 TRBD2 TRBV4-2 many CASSLQTSGQETQYF TGTGCCAGCAGCCTCCAGACTAGCGGGCAAGAGACCCAGTACTTC
TRBJ1-1 . TRBV5-6 . CASSWGWASNTEAFF TGTGCCAGCAGTTGGGGGTGGGCCTCGAACACTGAAGCTTTCTTT
TRBJ2-2 TRBD1 TRBV30 . CAWEGQANTGELFF TGTGCCTGGGAGGGACAGGCAAACACCGGGGAGCTGTTTTTT
TRBJ2-3 TRBD2 TRBV9 few CASSVLADPSTDTQYF TGTGCCAGCAGCGTTCTAGCGGACCCTAGCACAGATACGCAGTATTTT
TRBJ2-1 TRBD2 TRBV20-1 many CSARGRYYNEQFF TGCAGTGCTCGCGGGAGATACTACAATGAGCAGTTCTTC
TRBJ1-1 . TRBV12-3/TRBV12-4 . CASSAGRGTEAFF TGTGCCAGCAGTGCAGGGCGTGGCACTGAAGCTTTCTTT
TRBJ1-5 . TRBV5-1 many CASSLAKREDPQHF TGCGCCAGCAGCTTGGCCAAGCGGGAGGATCCCCAGCATTTT
TRBJ1-3 . TRBV12-3/TRBV12-4 . CASSLVGNTIYF TGTGCCAGCAGTTTAGTCGGAAACACCATATATTTT